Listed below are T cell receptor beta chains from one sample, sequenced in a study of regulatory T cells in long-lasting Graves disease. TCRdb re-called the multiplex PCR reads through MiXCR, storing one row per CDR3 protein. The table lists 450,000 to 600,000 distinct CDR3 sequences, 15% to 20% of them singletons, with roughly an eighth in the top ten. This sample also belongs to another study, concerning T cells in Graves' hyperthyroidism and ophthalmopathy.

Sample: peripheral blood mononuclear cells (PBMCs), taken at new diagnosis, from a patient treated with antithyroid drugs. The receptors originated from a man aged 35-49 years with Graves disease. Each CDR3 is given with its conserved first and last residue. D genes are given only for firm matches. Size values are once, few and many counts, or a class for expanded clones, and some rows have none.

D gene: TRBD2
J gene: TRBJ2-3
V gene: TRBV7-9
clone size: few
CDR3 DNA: TGTGCCAGCAGCTTAGCGGAGGTAGCGGGAGTCGGGGATACGCAGTATTTT
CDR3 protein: CASSLAEVAGVGDTQYF

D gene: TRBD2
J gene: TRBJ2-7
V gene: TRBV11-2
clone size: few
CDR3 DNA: TGTGCCAGCAGCTCAAACCTAGCACCGGGGGGGTACTACGAGCAGTACTTC
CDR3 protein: CASSSNLAPGGYYEQYF

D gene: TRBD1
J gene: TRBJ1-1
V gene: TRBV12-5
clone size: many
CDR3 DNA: TGTGCTAGTGGTTCCAGACAGGGGGCACCGGCGAACACTGAAGCTTTCTTT
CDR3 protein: CASGSRQGAPANTEAFF

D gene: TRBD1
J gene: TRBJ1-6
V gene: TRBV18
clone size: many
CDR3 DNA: TGTGCCAGCTCACCAGGGACAGGGATAAATTCACCCCTCCACTTT
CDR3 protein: CASSPGTGINSPLHF

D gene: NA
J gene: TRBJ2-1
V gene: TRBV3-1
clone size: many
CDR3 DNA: TGTGCCAGCAGCCAAGTCGGACTACGGAATGAGCAGTTCTTC
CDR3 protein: CASSQVGLRNEQFF

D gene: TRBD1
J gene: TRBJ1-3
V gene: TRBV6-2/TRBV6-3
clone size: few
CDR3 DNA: TGTGCCAGCAGTTACTCGACAGGGACTGGAAACACCATATATTTT
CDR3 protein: CASSYSTGTGNTIYF

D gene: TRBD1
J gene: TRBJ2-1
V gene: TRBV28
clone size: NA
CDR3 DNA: TGTGCCAGCAGTCCCCCGGGACAGGGGGCCGGTGAGCAGTTCTTC
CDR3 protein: CASSPPGQGAGEQFF

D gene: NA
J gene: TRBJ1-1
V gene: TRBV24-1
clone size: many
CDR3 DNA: TGTGCCACCAGTGACTCTGACTACACTGAAGCTTTCTTT
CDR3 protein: CATSDSDYTEAFF

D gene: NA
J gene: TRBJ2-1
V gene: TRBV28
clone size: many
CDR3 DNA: TGTGCCAGCAGTTTATGCCGCGGGTGTGAGCAGTTCTTC
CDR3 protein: CASSLCRGCEQFF

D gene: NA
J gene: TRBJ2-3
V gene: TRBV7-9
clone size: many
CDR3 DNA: TGTGCCAGCAGTCACCCCCATCCCACAGATACGCAGTATTTT
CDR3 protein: CASSHPHPTDTQYF

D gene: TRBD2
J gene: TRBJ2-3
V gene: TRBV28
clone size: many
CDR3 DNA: TGTGCCAGCAGTTTGGGAGGGCCCTTAGATACGCAGTATTTT
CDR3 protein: CASSLGGPLDTQYF

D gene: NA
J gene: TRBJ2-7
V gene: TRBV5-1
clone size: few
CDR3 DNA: TGCGCCAGCAGCTTGACAGGGTTCCCCTACGAGCAGTACTTC
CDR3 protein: CASSLTGFPYEQYF

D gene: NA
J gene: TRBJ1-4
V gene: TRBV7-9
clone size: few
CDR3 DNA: TGTGCCAGCAGCTTAGGCGGGGGGAGCCCAACTAATGAAAAACTGTTTTTT
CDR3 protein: CASSLGGGSPTNEKLFF

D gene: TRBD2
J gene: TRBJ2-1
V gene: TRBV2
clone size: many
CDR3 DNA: TGTGCCAGCAGTGATCCTAGCGGCTCCTACAATGAGCAGTTCTTC
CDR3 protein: CASSDPSGSYNEQFF

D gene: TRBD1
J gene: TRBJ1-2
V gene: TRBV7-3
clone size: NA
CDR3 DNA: TGTGCCAGCAGCCGAACCGGACAGGGTGGCTACACCTTC
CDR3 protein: CASSRTGQGGYTF

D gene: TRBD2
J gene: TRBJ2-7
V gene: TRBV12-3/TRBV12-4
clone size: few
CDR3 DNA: TGTGCCAGCAGTTTGAGAGGGAGGGGCTACGAGCAGTACTTC
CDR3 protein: CASSLRGRGYEQYF

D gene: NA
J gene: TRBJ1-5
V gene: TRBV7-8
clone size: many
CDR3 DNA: TGTGCCAGCAGCCCTCAACGTCAGCCCCAGCATTTT
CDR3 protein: CASSPQRQPQHF

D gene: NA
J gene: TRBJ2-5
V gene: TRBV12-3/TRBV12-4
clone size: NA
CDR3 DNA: TGTGCCAGCAGTTTGGAGACAAATACGGAGACCCAGTACTTC
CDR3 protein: CASSLETNTETQYF

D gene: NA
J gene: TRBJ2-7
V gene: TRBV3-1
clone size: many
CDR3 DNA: TGTGCCAGCAGCGTCGGGGATACCTACGAGCAGTACTTC
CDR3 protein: CASSVGDTYEQYF

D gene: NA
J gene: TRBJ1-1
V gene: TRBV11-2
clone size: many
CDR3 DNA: TGTGCCAGCAGCTCCGCAGAACAGGGTGGCGCTGAAGCTTTCTTT
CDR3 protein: CASSSAEQGGAEAFF

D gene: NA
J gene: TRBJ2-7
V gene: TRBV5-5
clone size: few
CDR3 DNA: TGTGCCAGCAGCTTAGAATGGGACGGATCTTACGAGCAGTACTTC
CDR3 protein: CASSLEWDGSYEQYF

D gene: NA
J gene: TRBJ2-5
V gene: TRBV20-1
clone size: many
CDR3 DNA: TGCAGTGCGACGAGCGGCGGGTACCAAGAGACCCAGTACTTC
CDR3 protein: CSATSGGYQETQYF

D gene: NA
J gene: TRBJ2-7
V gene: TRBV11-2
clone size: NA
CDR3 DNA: TGTGCCAGCAGCCAGGGTCAGGGCGCAATGCAGTACTTC
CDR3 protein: CASSQGQGAMQYF

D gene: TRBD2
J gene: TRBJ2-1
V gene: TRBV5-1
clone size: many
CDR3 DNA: TGCGCCAGCCAGTCAGCGGGAGGGTCTTACAATGAGCAGTTCTTC
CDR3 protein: CASQSAGGSYNEQFF

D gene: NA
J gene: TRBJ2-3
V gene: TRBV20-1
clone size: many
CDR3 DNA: TGCAGTGCCCAGTTAGGCACAGATACGCAGTATTTT
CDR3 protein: CSAQLGTDTQYF

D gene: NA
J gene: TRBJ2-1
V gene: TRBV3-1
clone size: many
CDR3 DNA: TGTGCCAGCAGCCAAGATCTTGAGGGAGACGATGAGCAGTTCTTC
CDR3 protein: CASSQDLEGDDEQFF

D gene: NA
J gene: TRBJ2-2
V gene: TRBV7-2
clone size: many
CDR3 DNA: TGTGCCAGCATCCTGGATCGTCCCCCGACCGGGGAGCTGTTTTTT
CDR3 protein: CASILDRPPTGELFF

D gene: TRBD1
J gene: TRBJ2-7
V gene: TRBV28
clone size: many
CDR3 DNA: TGTGCCAGCCGTGACAGGGCATACGAGCAGTACTTC
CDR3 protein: CASRDRAYEQYF

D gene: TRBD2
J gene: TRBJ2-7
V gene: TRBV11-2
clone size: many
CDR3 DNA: TGTGCCAGCAGCTTCCTGAGGACTAGCGGGAGGGACGAGCAGTACTTC
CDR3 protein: CASSFLRTSGRDEQYF

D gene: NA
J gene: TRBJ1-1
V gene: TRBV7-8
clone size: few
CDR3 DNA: TGTGCCAGCAGCTTCGCCGGACAGTTAATAATAGAAGCTTTCTTT
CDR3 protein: CASSFAGQLIIEAFF

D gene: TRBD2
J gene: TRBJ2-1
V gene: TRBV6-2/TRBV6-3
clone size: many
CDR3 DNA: TGTGCCAGCAGTGCCCTAGCGGGACGGATCGGAAATGAGCAGTTCTTC
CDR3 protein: CASSALAGRIGNEQFF

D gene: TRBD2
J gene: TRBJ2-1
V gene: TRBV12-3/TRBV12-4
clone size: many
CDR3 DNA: TGTGCCAGCAGTTTTGGGGGGGGTAGGTACAATGAGCAGTTCTTC
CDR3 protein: CASSFGGGRYNEQFF

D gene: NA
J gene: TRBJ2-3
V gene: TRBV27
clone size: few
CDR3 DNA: TGTGCCAGCAGTTCACCAGGGTGGAATACGCAGTATTTT
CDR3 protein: CASSSPGWNTQYF

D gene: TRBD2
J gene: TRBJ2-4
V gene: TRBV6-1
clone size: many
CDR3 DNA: TGTGCCAGCAGCGAGGGCTTGGCGGCGGGAGCAGGTTGGCGTAACATTCAGTACTTC
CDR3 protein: CASSEGLAAGAGWRNIQYF

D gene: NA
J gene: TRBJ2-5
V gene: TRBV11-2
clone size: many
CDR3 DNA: TGTGCCAGCAGCACCGCCGGGGGTCAAGAGACCCAGTACTTC
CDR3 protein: CASSTAGGQETQYF

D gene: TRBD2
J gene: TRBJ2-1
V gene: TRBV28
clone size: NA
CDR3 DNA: TGTGCCAGCAGACCGACGGGAGGCTACAATGAGCAGTTCTTC
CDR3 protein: CASRPTGGYNEQFF

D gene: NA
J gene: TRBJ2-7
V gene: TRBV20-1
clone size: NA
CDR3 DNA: TGCAGTGCTAGCCCGCGGGGAGGTTTCGGTTTCGACGAGCAGTACTTC
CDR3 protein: CSASPRGGFGFDEQYF

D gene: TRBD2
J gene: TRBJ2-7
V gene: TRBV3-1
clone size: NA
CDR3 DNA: TGTGCCAGCAGCCAAGGGACTAGCGGTGCGCATTACGAGCAGTACTTC
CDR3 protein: CASSQGTSGAHYEQYF

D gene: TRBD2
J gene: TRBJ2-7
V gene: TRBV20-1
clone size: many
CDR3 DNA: TGCAGTGCTAGAGAGGGCGGGAGGGCTTTGTACGAGCAGTACTTC
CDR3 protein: CSAREGGRALYEQYF

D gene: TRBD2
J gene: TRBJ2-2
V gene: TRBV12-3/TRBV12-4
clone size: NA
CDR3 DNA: TGTGCCAGCAAGGAGCGGGAGTATACCGGGGAGCTGTTTTTT
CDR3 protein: CASKEREYTGELFF

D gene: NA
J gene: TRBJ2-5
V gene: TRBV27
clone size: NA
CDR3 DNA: TGTGCCAGCAGTCCCCTCAGGGGTAAAGAGACCCAGTACTTC
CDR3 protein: CASSPLRGKETQYF

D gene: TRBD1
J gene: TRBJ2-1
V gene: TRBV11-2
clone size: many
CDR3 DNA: TGTGCCAGCAGCCCCCCATTTTGGACAGGGGCGATCAACAATGAGCAGTTCTTC
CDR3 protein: CASSPPFWTGAINNEQFF